This T cell receptor beta chain comes out of a study of technical replicates of blood from several donors. The CDR3 length is 14 residues. CDR1 and CDR2 from the germline V gene are ENHRY and SYGVKD. V was clipped by 2 bases and J by 0 bases, with 7 bases between them. The table came from immunoSEQ multiplex PCR; TCRdb's copy has only in-frame clones and leaves some out. The repertoire holds approximately 87,000 clones, with about 95% as singletons. The count of this clone is one. The TCR sequence derives from a human donor in good health. Sample: T cells isolated from PBMCs. The V call is TRBV10-3, the J call TRBJ1-1; unclear D gene. CDR3 nucleotides: TGTGCCATCAGTGAGACAGTCATGAACACTGAAGCTTTCTTT. Protein sequence: CAISETVMNTEAFF.